Each of the 21 T cell receptor beta chains below was sequenced from the same sample in a study of technical replicates of blood from four donors. The repertoire was sequenced with immunoSEQ multiplex PCR; TCRdb's copy has only in-frame clones and lacks some. This sample yields roughly 81,000 clones, of which around 97% are seen a single time; approximately 0.18% belongs to the top ten. The sequencing sample was made of T cells isolated from PBMCs. The receptors come from a human donor in good health.

J is TRBJ2-2 and V is TRBV30; perhaps TRBD1 as D (6 bases). The CDR3 has 14 amino acids. Germline values: CDR1 GTSNPN, CDR2 SVGIG (reference sequence). The V end lost 4 bases, the J end lost 2 bases, and 11 bases lay between the germline ends. DNA of the CDR3: TGTGCCTGGAAGTGGGGGCCTAACACCGGGGAGCTGTTTTTT. Translating it yields CAWKWGPNTGELFF.

This chain uses TRBV6-5 with TRBJ1-2; perhaps TRBD1 as D (6 bases). Trimming left V 6 bases short and J 4 bases short, with 12 bases between. The V gene's germline CDR1 is MNHEY and CDR2 SVGAGI. The CDR3 spans 13 residues. In nucleotides, the CDR3 is TGTGCCAGCAGGCAGGGGAGAGTCTATGGCTACACCTTC. Its translation is CASRQGRVYGYTF.

This sequence joins TRBV7-9 and TRBJ2-1, with 7 nucleotides matching TRBD2. The CDR3 spans 17 residues. From germline, CDR1 is SEHNR and CDR2 FQNEAQ (reference sequence). The junction had 13 bases not matched to a gene; V was cut back by 0 bases and J by 8 bases. In nucleotides, the CDR3 is TGTGCCAGCAGCTTAGCCCCTGGGAGGGGCGATGACCATGAGCAGTTCTTC. It specifies CASSLAPGRGDDHEQFF.

The rearrangement links TRBV30 to TRBJ1-2; TRBD1 might be the D (5 bases). Trimming pared 1 base from V and 4 bases from J, leaving 16 bases between. This CDR3 region has 15 residues. Germline CDR1 reads GTSNPN; CDR2 reads SVGIG (reference sequence). This chain's CDR3 is CAWSAPGVVGYGYTF. In nucleotides, the CDR3 is TGTGCCTGGAGTGCCCCGGGGGTGGTTGGCTATGGCTACACCTTC.

V gene TRBV11-3 combines with J gene TRBJ1-2; 8 bases agree with TRBD1. The junction had 7 bases not matched to a gene; V was cut back by 5 bases and J by 5 bases. Germline loops: CDR1 SGHNT, CDR2 YENEEA. The CDR3 contains 14 residues. In DNA, the CDR3 is TGTGCCAGCAGCCCGTTCACAGGGGGGTATGGCTACACCTTC. Amino acid sequence: CASSPFTGGYGYTF.

This chain joins TRBV6-1 and TRBJ2-4; tentatively, D is TRBD2 (6 bases). The V gene's germline CDR1 is MNHNS and CDR2 SASEGT. CDR3 length equals 14 residues. V was pared by 6 bases and J by 4 bases, with 13 bases between. The CDR3 nucleotides are TGTGCCAGCAGAGATGTGACTAGGAAAAACATTCAGTACTTC. Its translation: CASRDVTRKNIQYF.

The J gene is TRBJ2-3, the V gene TRBV10-1; D not certain. Trimming took off 2 bases at V and 2 bases at J, with 11 bases between the two ends. This CDR3 is 15 amino acids long. The germline V gene encodes CDR1 WNHNN and CDR2 SYGVQD (reference sequence). The CDR3, as DNA: TGCGCCAGCAGTGAGGTGACAAGTCTCACAGATACGCAGTATTTT. This gives the protein CASSEVTSLTDTQYF.

V usage is TRBV5-4 and J usage is TRBJ2-7, with D maybe TRBD2 (6 bases). This CDR3 contains 16 residues. The germline V and J ends were trimmed by 3 bases and 4 bases, with 20 bases remaining between them. Per germline, CDR1 SGHNT and CDR2 YYREEE (reference sequence). In DNA, the CDR3 is TGTGCCAGCAGCTCGCAATTGGCGGGACGGAGGTACGAGCAGTACTTC. Translation gives CASSSQLAGRRYEQYF.

The J gene is TRBJ1-2, the V gene TRBV21-1. TRBV21-1 is a documented pseudogene. This CDR3 comprises 17 residues. The DNA for the CDR3 is TGTGCCAGCAGCAAACGTCGGTTCTCGCCGTTGCTCTATGGCTACACCTTC. It specifies CASSKRRFSPLLYGYTF.

The chain combines TRBV5-1 with TRBJ1-1, with 8 bases lining up with TRBD1. CDR3 length equals 15 residues. J was trimmed by 3 bases and V by 1 base; bases with no gene match: 5. Germline V CDR1 and CDR2: SGHRS, YFSETQ. CDR3 nucleotide sequence: TGCGCCAGCAGCTTGTCAAGACAGGGGTACACTGAAGCTTTCTTT. It is translated as CASSLSRQGYTEAFF.

The J gene is TRBJ1-5, the V gene TRBV28; D is perhaps TRBD1 (6 bases). Germline-derived CDR1 and CDR2 are MDHEN and SYDVKM. Between the trimmed V and J ends, which lost 0 bases and 0 bases, there was a span of 9 bases. This CDR3 is built from 16 residues. For the CDR3, the DNA is TGTGCCAGCAGTTTATGGGACAGAAATAGCAATCAGCCCCAGCATTTT. Amino acids: CASSLWDRNSNQPQHF.

This chain uses TRBV7-8 with TRBJ2-7, with unresolved D. The germline CDR1 and CDR2 sequences are SGHVS and FQNEAQ. The CDR3 is 14 residues long. Trimming stripped 2 bases from V and 0 bases from J, with 8 bases between. The CDR3 loop is CASSLFLSSYEQYF. The CDR3 DNA reads TGTGCCAGCAGCTTATTCCTGAGCTCCTACGAGCAGTACTTC.

In its sample, this clone was seen once. The chain has TRBV9 and TRBJ2-1; weak D call: TRBD1 (5 bases). Germline loops: CDR1 SGDLS, CDR2 YYNGEE. V dropped 7 bases and J dropped 4 bases, with 9 bases sitting between them. This CDR3 has 12 residues. DNA for the CDR3: TGTGCCAGCGATAGGGGTTACAATGAGCAGTTCTTC. It specifies CASDRGYNEQFF.

The gene calls are TRBV4-1 and TRBJ2-7, with TRBD2 identical over 11 bases. Germline V gene lookup returns CDR1 MGHRA and CDR2 YSYEKL. The CDR3 is made up of 16 amino acids. Germline trimming cut 2 bases from V and 1 base from J; bases unmatched to any gene: 4. The CDR3 nucleotides read TGCGCCAGCAGCCAAATACTAGCGGGGGTATCCTACGAGCAGTACTTC. It codes for CASSQILAGVSYEQYF.

V usage is TRBV27 and J usage is TRBJ2-7, with D tentatively TRBD1 (5 bases). CDR1 is MNHEY, CDR2 SMNVEV, per germline (reference sequence). The CDR3 contains 13 residues. V lost 6 bases and J 4 bases, leaving 13 bases between the germline ends. In DNA form, the CDR3 reads TGTGCCAGCAGCCCTACAGGTTTGTACGAGCAGTACTTC. Protein: CASSPTGLYEQYF.

The rearrangement uses TRBV5-1 and TRBJ2-7; tentatively, D is TRBD1 (6 bases). Trimming removed 3 bases at V and 5 bases at J, with 12 bases between. The CDR3 length is 13 residues. Germline CDR1 SGHRS, CDR2 YFSETQ. CDR3 DNA sequence: TGCGCCAGCAGCTACCCGACAGGCGACGAGCAGTACTTC. Translating it yields CASSYPTGDEQYF.

The chain joins TRBV6-5 to TRBJ1-2; TRBD1 aligns across 7 bases. The CDR3 consists of 15 residues. Germline values: CDR1 MNHEY, CDR2 SVGAGI. Trimming removed 4 bases from V and 6 bases from J; junction bases left unmatched: 11. CDR3 sequence: CASSSLETGTNGYTF. The CDR3 DNA follows: TGTGCCAGCAGTTCATTGGAGACAGGGACGAATGGCTACACCTTC.

The chain is built from TRBV18 and TRBJ1-1; 7 bases are a match to TRBD1. Germline V gene lookup returns CDR1 KGHSH and CDR2 LQKENI. The CDR3 runs to 16 residues. V shed 6 bases, J shed 2 bases, and the junction held 12 bases outside the gene matches. The CDR3 region has the DNA TGTGCCAGCTCTCTCTACCTAGGGGACAGAAACACTGAAGCTTTCTTT. Protein: CASSLYLGDRNTEAFF.

The chain links TRBV19 to TRBJ1-5; D perhaps matches TRBD1 (6 bases). The CDR3 runs to 15 residues. The V and J ends lost 7 bases and 7 bases respectively, with 20 bases between them. Germline-derived CDR1 and CDR2 are LNHDA and SQIVND (reference sequence). The CDR3 DNA sequence: TGTGCCAGTACCTCTGAGCGGGGGGGCTGGCAGCCCCAGCATTTT. Translated, it gives CASTSERGGWQPQHF.

This chain links TRBV19 with TRBJ1-1; D uncertain. V dropped 0 bases and J dropped 7 bases, with 15 bases sitting between them. This CDR3 is 15 amino acids long. Germline V gives CDR1 LNHDA, CDR2 SQIVND (reference sequence). CDR3 in DNA: TGTGCCAGTAGTATAGAGCCCCAGGCCGCGGGTGAAGCTTTCTTT. Residues: CASSIEPQAAGEAFF.

This chain connects TRBV6-5 to TRBJ2-3; TRBD1 matches at 9 bases. This CDR3 region has 14 residues. In germline, CDR1 is MNHEY, CDR2 SVGAGI. The V and J ends lost 6 bases and 6 bases, in that order; junction bases with no gene match: 7. The CDR3 DNA reads as TGTGCCAGCAGGGGACAGGGCGCCACGGATACGCAGTATTTT. Amino acid sequence: CASRGQGATDTQYF.